This record concerns one T cell receptor (beta chain) sequence. The antigen is not known. This specimen belongs to a study of CD4+ T cells in melanoma. General observations from the study: Diverse differentiation states were reported for melanoma neoantigen-specific CD4+ T cells. A reported correlation linked neoantigen-specific CD4+ T cells to CD8+, macrophage and B cell function.

CDR1 and CDR2 (germline): SGHDT, YYEEEE. The CDR3 spans 15 residues. V was clipped by 2 bases and J by 2 bases, with 12 bases between them. This table comes from immunoSEQ multiplex PCR, and its TCRdb copy is limited to in-frame clones, with some not included. The profile covers over 100,000 clones, with over 80% appearing a single time and approximately 3.5% taken by the ten largest. The chain couples TRBV5-6 to TRBJ2-3; D is possibly TRBD2 (6 bases). The TCR was taken from a human donor with melanoma. The specimen was peripheral blood. DNA of the CDR3: TGTGCCAGCAGCTTCATCGCGGGAATCACAGATACGCAGTATTTT. Its protein is CASSFIAGITDTQYF.